These 14 T cell receptor beta chains came from one sample sequenced in a study of shared clonotypes between healthy human individuals. The protocol was immunoSEQ multiplex PCR, while the TCRdb copy is restricted to in-frame clones and leaves out a portion. The table lists about 580,000 clones, 98% of them singletons, with around 0.3% in the top ten. CD8 cells regarded as naive lacked CD45RO, were positively chosen for CCR7, and omitted terminally differentiated effector memory CD45RA+ cells. Source material: naive CD8+ T cells sorted from blood. The source is a man aged 25 to 40 in good health.

The V call is TRBV27, the J call TRBJ2-1, with D unclear. The CDR3 has 13 residues. Germline values: CDR1 MNHEY, CDR2 SMNVEV (reference sequence). The V and J ends lost 6 bases and 0 bases respectively, with 6 bases between them. The CDR3 nucleotides are TGTGCCAGCAGGGAGAGCTCCTACAATGAGCAGTTCTTC. It translates to CASRESSYNEQFF.

This rearrangement joins TRBV11-2 to TRBJ2-1; D is ambiguous. The CDR3 covers 12 residues. Trimming removed 6 bases from V and 8 bases from J, with 11 bases in between. CDR1 SGHAT and CDR2 FQNNGV come from the germline V gene. CDR3 region: CASRMGLDEQFF. CDR3 nucleotide sequence: TGTGCCAGCAGAATGGGGTTAGATGAGCAGTTCTTC.

In its sample, this clone was seen once. The V call is TRBV27, the J call TRBJ2-1; 7 nucleotides agree with TRBD1. Unmatched junction bases numbered 11, after V lost 0 bases and J lost 0 bases. This CDR3 spans 19 amino acids. Germline V gene lookup returns CDR1 MNHEY and CDR2 SMNVEV (reference sequence). CDR3 in amino acids: CASSLSDRVVRLSYNEQFF. The CDR3 DNA sequence: TGTGCCAGCAGTTTATCTGACAGGGTTGTGCGCCTCTCCTACAATGAGCAGTTCTTC.

The chain has TRBV7-6 and TRBJ1-2; 8 positions match TRBD1. The V segment lost 1 base and the J segment 3 bases; nucleotides outside the gene matches: 4. This CDR3 spans 15 amino acids. CDR1 is SGHVS, CDR2 FNYEAQ, per germline. CDR3 in DNA: TGTGCCAGCAGCTTAGGGACAGGGAGCGACTATGGCTACACCTTC. It yields the protein CASSLGTGSDYGYTF.

The chain's CDR3 is CASSLVNPWGLQETQYF. CDR3 in DNA: TGTGCCAGCAGCTTAGTGAATCCCTGGGGGCTTCAAGAGACCCAGTACTTC. The chain has TRBV11-1 and TRBJ2-5; D might be TRBD1 (6 bases). V lost 1 base and J lost 2, with 17 bases in between. The germline V gene encodes CDR1 SGHAT and CDR2 FQDESV (reference sequence). The CDR3 sequence is 17 residues long. Full variable domain (outside the CDR3, taken from reference TRBV11-1 and TRBJ2-5): EAEVAQSPRYKITEKSQAVAFWCDPISGHATLYWYRQILGQGPELLVQFQDESVVDDSQLPKDRFSAERLKGVDSTLKIQPAELGDSAMYLCASSLVNPWGLQETQYFGPGTRLLVL.

The chain joins TRBV7-2 to TRBJ1-5; D is ambiguous. Between the trimmed V and J ends, which lost 1 base and 9 bases, there was a span of 16 bases. Per the germline V gene, CDR1 is SGHTA and CDR2 is FQGNSA. The CDR3 length is 15 residues. Written as DNA, the CDR3 is TGTGCCAGCAGCTTAGGTATGCCGGAGCTGTGGCCCCAGCATTTT. Translating it yields CASSLGMPELWPQHF.

The V gene is TRBV4-1, the J gene TRBJ2-7; TRBD1 agrees at 8 bases. The CDR3 covers 15 residues. J lost 3 bases, V lost 1 base, and 5 bases had no gene match. CDR1 and CDR2 (germline): MGHRA, YSYEKL. The CDR3 loop reads CASSQADRGNYEQYF. In DNA, the CDR3 is TGCGCCAGCAGCCAAGCCGACAGGGGAAACTACGAGCAGTACTTC.

This chain links TRBV5-1 with TRBJ2-1; TRBD2 matches 8 bases. The V gene's germline CDR1 is SGHRS and CDR2 YFSETQ. V trimming: 1 base; J trimming: 8 bases; junction bases outside the gene matches: 11. The CDR3 consists of 16 residues. The CDR3 bases are TGCGCCAGCAGCTTGAGACCGGGACTAGTGTTCGATGAGCAGTTCTTC. Translation: CASSLRPGLVFDEQFF.

The rearrangement links TRBV4-2 to TRBJ2-7, with 8 bases identical to TRBD2. V gave up 3 bases and J gave up 4 bases; unmatched junction bases: 8. The CDR3 runs to 15 residues. Germline CDR1 is LGHNA and CDR2 is YNFKEQ. CDR3 DNA sequence: TGTGCCAGCAGCCAGGGACTAGATTACCAATACGAGCAGTACTTC. Translating gives CASSQGLDYQYEQYF.

The gene calls are TRBV27 and TRBJ1-2, with a weak D call TRBD1 (6 bases). CDR1 MNHEY and CDR2 SMNVEV come from the germline V gene (reference sequence). The CDR3 loop spans 14 amino acids. Deletions cut 2 bases from V and 2 bases from J, with 9 bases between. The chain's CDR3 is CASSLMGGNYGYTF. CDR3 nucleotide sequence: TGTGCCAGCAGTTTAATGGGGGGCAACTATGGCTACACCTTC.

The chain carries TRBV19 and TRBJ2-1, with D possibly TRBD1 on 6 matching bases. In germline, CDR1 is LNHDA, CDR2 SQIVND (reference sequence). CDR3 length equals 13 residues. The V end lost 10 bases, the J end lost 2 bases, and 12 bases lay between the germline ends. Here the CDR3 DNA reads TGTGCCACAGGGACATGGGCCTACAATGAGCAGTTCTTC. Translated: CATGTWAYNEQFF.

V and J are TRBV19 and TRBJ2-7, with TRBD2 matching over 12 bases. The CDR3 runs to 15 residues. Germline CDR1 LNHDA, CDR2 SQIVND (reference sequence). Trimming cost V 3 bases and J 6 bases; bases outside gene matches: 6. This chain's CDR3 is CASSISSGRAREQYF. CDR3 bases: TGTGCCAGTAGTATTTCTAGCGGGAGGGCACGCGAGCAGTACTTC.

V is TRBV5-4 and J is TRBJ2-7; tentative D call: TRBD1 (6 bases). The germline gives CDR1 SGHNT, CDR2 YYREEE (reference sequence). The CDR3 spans 18 residues. Trimming took off 0 bases at V and 2 bases at J, with 21 bases between the two ends. Here the CDR3 reads CASSLGPLSGQFTYEQYF. As DNA, the CDR3 is TGTGCCAGCAGCTTGGGGCCCCTATCGGGACAATTCACCTACGAGCAGTACTTC. Supplemented by reference TRBV5-4 and TRBJ2-7, the full variable domain reads ETGVTQSPTHLIKTRGQQVTLRCSSQSGHNTVSWYQQALGQGPQFIFQYYREEENGRGNFPPRFSGLQFPNYSSELNVNALELDDSALYLCASSLGPLSGQFTYEQYFGPGTRLTVT.

Written as DNA, the CDR3 is TGTGCCAGCAGCTCTCAGGTGGGGATGGGGGGCGAGCAGTACTTC. Translating gives CASSSQVGMGGEQYF. The chain uses TRBV5-5 and TRBJ2-7; a weak D match, TRBD2 (6 bases). The germline CDR1 and CDR2 sequences are SGHKS and YYEKEE (reference sequence). The V gene lost 3 bases and the J gene lost 6 bases, with 19 bases spanning the gap. This CDR3 is 15 amino acids long.